These 21 T cell receptor beta chains came from one sample sequenced in a study of identifying expanded T cells in peripheral blood. Clones were read by immunoSEQ multiplex PCR, and TCRdb kept only the in-frame ones, dropping some. The table has roughly 100,000 clones, around 89% seen once. The sample taken for sequencing was blood. The origin of the receptors is a person between 18 and 70 years old in good health.

The V and J genes are TRBV4-1 and TRBJ2-7; tentative D call: TRBD1 (6 bases). V was shortened by 1 base and J by 0 bases, with 10 bases between the two germline ends. Germline V lookup: CDR1 MGHRA, CDR2 YSYEKL. The CDR3 sequence is 15 residues long. The CDR3 here is CASSQVGQISYEQYF. The CDR3 DNA is TGCGCCAGCAGCCAAGTAGGACAGATCTCCTACGAGCAGTACTTC.

The rearrangement joins TRBV6-5 to TRBJ1-4, with 7 nucleotides matching TRBD1. Germline CDR1 reads MNHEY; CDR2 reads SVGAGI. The V and J ends lost 4 bases and 2 bases, in that order; junction bases with no gene match: 7. The CDR3 length is 16 residues. The CDR3 nucleotides read TGTGCCAGCAGTTGGCGAAGGGGACAGACTAATGAAAAACTGTTTTTT. Translated, it gives CASSWRRGQTNEKLFF.

The chain links TRBV6-8 to TRBJ2-7; 10 positions match TRBD1. CDR3 length: 15 amino acids. Germline V gene data show CDR1 as MNHGY and CDR2 as SAAAGT. With V trimmed by 6 bases and J by 3 bases, 8 bases remained unmatched. The CDR3 reads CASSRSGQGFYEQYF. CDR3 coding DNA: TGTGCCAGCAGCAGATCGGGACAGGGGTTCTACGAGCAGTACTTC.

The genes are TRBV18 and TRBJ2-7; the D gene is possibly TRBD1 (5 bases). The germline gives CDR1 KGHSH, CDR2 LQKENI. Deletions cut 2 bases from V and 0 bases from J, with 8 bases between. This CDR3 has 14 amino acids. The CDR3 is CASSPKTDSYEQYF. The CDR3 region has the DNA TGTGCCAGCTCACCAAAGACAGACTCCTACGAGCAGTACTTC.

The rearrangement uses TRBV10-2 and TRBJ2-4, with no clear D. Trimming pared 6 bases from V and 7 bases from J, leaving 16 bases between. CDR1 and CDR2 (germline): WSHSY, SAAADI. This CDR3 is built from 14 residues. CDR3 protein: CASSPHWDSNIQYF. The DNA for the CDR3 is TGCGCCAGCAGCCCCCACTGGGATAGCAACATTCAGTACTTC.

The chain joins TRBV15 to TRBJ1-3, with D unclear. The V gene's germline CDR1 is LNHNV and CDR2 YYDKDF (reference sequence). The length of the CDR3 is 12 residues. V gave up 8 bases and J gave up 1 base, with 6 bases separating them. The CDR3 loop is CATSPSGNTIYF. For the CDR3, the DNA is TGTGCCACCTCCCCTTCTGGAAACACCATATATTTT.

The V gene is TRBV6-5, the J gene TRBJ2-3; D ambiguous. Germline lookup yields CDR1 MNHEY and CDR2 SVGAGI. With 6 bases removed from V and 1 base from J, the gap between germline ends came to 8 bases. The CDR3 has 13 amino acids. CDR3 in amino acids: CASRTGRTDTQYF. In nucleotides, the CDR3 is TGTGCCAGCAGGACCGGACGCACAGATACGCAGTATTTT.

This chain joins TRBV7-9 and TRBJ2-6; D is uncertain. The germline V gene has CDR1 SEHNR and CDR2 FQNEAQ (reference sequence). The CDR3 has 16 amino acids. The germline V and J ends were trimmed by 5 bases and 0 bases, with 11 bases remaining between them. The DNA for the CDR3 is TGTGCCAGCAGCCCTCCTACCCTCTCTGGGGCCAACGTCCTGACTTTC. Amino acid sequence: CASSPPTLSGANVLTF.

The V gene is TRBV27, the J gene TRBJ2-7, with 9 bases identical to TRBD2. The CDR3 has 16 residues. Germline-derived CDR1 and CDR2 are MNHEY and SMNVEV (reference sequence). V trimming: 6 bases; J trimming: 1 base; junction bases outside the gene matches: 10. Here the CDR3 reads CASRMSTSGRSYEQYF. The CDR3 coding sequence is TGTGCCAGCAGAATGTCAACTAGCGGGCGATCCTACGAGCAGTACTTC.

The rearrangement uses TRBV25-1 and TRBJ1-4; a weak D match, TRBD1 (6 bases). V was shortened by 3 bases and J by 8 bases, with 19 bases between the two germline ends. Germline values: CDR1 MGHDK, CDR2 SYGVNS. The CDR3 is made up of 16 amino acids. CDR3 coding DNA: TGTGCCAGCAGTGAGAGGGGTAGACAGGACTCGGAAAAACTGTTTTTT. This codes for CASSERGRQDSEKLFF.

This clone was seen a single time. J is TRBJ2-2 and V is TRBV14; possibly TRBD1 for D (6 bases). Trimming took 0 bases from V and 5 from J, leaving 31 bases between them. There are 22 residues in the CDR3. Germline loops: CDR1 SGHDN, CDR2 FVKESK. DNA for the CDR3: TGTGCCAGCAGCCAAGATCTCGCCACTCCGTGGCTTGGGACAATGAGGACCGGGGAGCTGTTTTTT. Translated: CASSQDLATPWLGTMRTGELFF.

The V call is TRBV6-6, the J call TRBJ2-2, with 9 bases aligning to TRBD1. CDR1 and CDR2 from the germline V gene are MNHNY and SVGAGI (reference sequence). Trimming at V came to 6 bases and at J to 7 bases, leaving 9 bases not matched to a gene. The CDR3 totals 15 residues. The CDR3 is CASRTHRGRIGELFF. CDR3 nucleotide sequence: TGTGCCAGCAGGACTCACAGGGGGCGTATCGGGGAGCTGTTTTTT.

This rearrangement joins TRBV5-1 to TRBJ1-4; a possible D gene is TRBD1 (6 bases). V lost 2 bases to trimming and J lost 3 bases, with 11 bases between them. The CDR3 totals 15 residues. Per germline, CDR1 SGHRS and CDR2 YFSETQ. The CDR3 nucleotides are TGCGCCAGCAGCTTCAGGGGACACCCTAATGAAAAACTGTTTTTT. This encodes CASSFRGHPNEKLFF.

V and J are TRBV6-5 and TRBJ2-7; TRBD1 agrees at 7 bases. The CDR3 runs to 12 residues. The germline V gene encodes CDR1 MNHEY and CDR2 SVGAGI. V was pared by 8 bases and J by 3 bases, with 4 bases of the junction left unmatched. This CDR3 is CASGYRGYEQYF. DNA of the CDR3: TGTGCCAGCGGGTACAGGGGCTACGAGCAGTACTTC.

This clone has more than one count but fewer than ten. This rearrangement joins TRBV11-3 to TRBJ2-3, with TRBD1 identical over 9 bases. From germline, CDR1 is SGHNT and CDR2 YENEEA. There are 18 residues in the CDR3. V trimming: 0 bases; J trimming: 7 bases; junction bases outside the gene matches: 14. The CDR3 coding sequence is TGTGCCAGCAGCTTAGATCAAGGAGGTACAGGGGGCTTGAATACGCAGTATTTT. It codes for CASSLDQGGTGGLNTQYF.

The table lists this clone with a count of one. The chain has TRBV6-5 and TRBJ2-7; 8 positions agree with TRBD2. The CDR3 extends over 15 amino acids. Germline V lookup: CDR1 MNHEY, CDR2 SVGAGI. V gave up 2 bases and J gave up 5 bases; unmatched junction bases: 8. The CDR3 region has the DNA TGTGCCAGCAGTTACGGCGGGGGGCGCCTAAACGAGCAGTACTTC. Translating it yields CASSYGGGRLNEQYF.

The genes are TRBV7-8 and TRBJ2-7; the D gene could be TRBD1 or TRBD2 (5 bases each). V shed 5 bases and J shed 0 bases, with 14 bases lying between them. Germline loops: CDR1 SGHVS, CDR2 FQNEAQ. The CDR3 has 15 amino acids. The CDR3 loop is CASSQGTMSSYEQYF. CDR3 sequence (DNA): TGTGCCAGCAGCCAAGGGACCATGAGCTCCTACGAGCAGTACTTC.

DNA for the CDR3: TGCGCCAGCAGCCAAGAATCCGCCTTATCCTATGGCTACACCTTC. Protein product: CASSQESALSYGYTF. V is TRBV4-3 and J is TRBJ1-2; D not resolved. Looked up from germline, CDR1 is LGHNA and CDR2 is YSLEER. Trimming took off 0 bases at V and 4 bases at J, with 12 bases between the two ends. This CDR3 comprises 15 residues.

V usage is TRBV19 and J usage is TRBJ2-7; tentatively, D is TRBD1 or TRBD2 (6 bases each). In germline, CDR1 is LNHDA, CDR2 SQIVND (reference sequence). The CDR3 contains 13 residues. Between the trimmed V and J ends, which lost 5 bases and 3 bases, there was a span of 11 bases. CDR3 bases: TGTGCCAGTAGTCGGGGGCGTAACTACGAGCAGTACTTC. It translates to CASSRGRNYEQYF.

This chain connects TRBV10-1 to TRBJ2-3; TRBD2 aligns across 10 bases. This CDR3 contains 17 residues. J lost 3 bases, V lost 6 bases, and 12 bases had no gene match. From germline, CDR1 is WNHNN and CDR2 SYGVQD (reference sequence). The CDR3 bases are TGCGCCAGCAGAAGAAGCGGGGGGGCGGAAGAGACAGATACGCAGTATTTT. Residues: CASRRSGGAEETDTQYF.

This clone came up many times. The chain has TRBV7-2 and TRBJ1-1; tentatively, D is TRBD1 (5 bases). The CDR3 has 13 amino acids. Germline CDR1 SGHTA, CDR2 FQGNSA. CDR3 region: CAVGRGPNTEAFF. DNA for the CDR3: TGTGCGGTCGGGCGGGGCCCGAACACTGAAGCTTTCTTT.